This passage covers 9 T cell receptor beta chains from one sample sequenced in a study of blood T cells in healthy people across ages. With a J-beta primer mix and a sample-barcoded 5' primer, a second PCR ran about 7 to 11 cycles. TCRdb re-derived calls from the 5' RACE reads in MiXCR, one entry per CDR3 protein. This sample carries more than 1,400,000 distinct CDR3 sequences, 42% of them seen once, and the ten largest clones take 7% to 9.5%. The sample taken for sequencing was blood. Receptors originate from a woman between 18 and 29 years old in good health.

This sequence joins TRBV5-1 and TRBJ1-1; D unclear. This CDR3 spans 14 amino acids. CDR1 and CDR2 from the germline V gene are SGHRS and YFSETQ. V gave up 4 bases and J gave up 7 bases, with 17 bases separating them. CDR3 protein: CASSVGEDVLEAFF. Written as DNA, the CDR3 is TGCGCCAGCAGCGTTGGGGAGGACGTACTTGAAGCTTTCTTT.

The V gene is TRBV10-3, the J gene TRBJ2-1; no reliable D call. The DNA end is more similar to TRBJ2-7, so the J call may be wrong. CDR3 size: 12 residues. Germline-derived CDR1 and CDR2 are ENHRY and SYGVKD. DNA of the CDR3: TGTGCCATCAAGGGCAAAGCCTACGAGCAGTACTTC. This translates into CAIKGKAYEQYF.

A few counts support this clonotype. CDR3 sequence reads: CASSLPDRGYTGELFF. In DNA, the CDR3 is TGTGCCAGCAGCCTCCCCGACAGGGGATACACCGGGGAGCTGTTTTTT. This chain links TRBV7-6 with TRBJ2-2; 8 nucleotides line up with TRBD1. This CDR3 has 16 residues. Trimming cost V 5 bases and J 3 bases; bases outside gene matches: 8. Germline values: CDR1 SGHVS, CDR2 FNYEAQ.

This clonotype turned up a few times. This chain joins TRBV5-6 and TRBJ2-7; 12 nucleotides align to TRBD2. The CDR3 totals 16 residues. J lost 2 bases, V lost 4 bases, and 7 bases had no gene match. Germline V CDR1 and CDR2: SGHDT, YYEEEE. The CDR3 nucleotides read TGTGCCAGCAGCCGGGAAGGGACTAGCGGGCCCTACGAGCAGTACTTC. Translation: CASSREGTSGPYEQYF.

As regards this clonotype: With a much larger clone just one base away, this may be a read error. The CDR3 DNA follows: TGCGCCAGCAGCCTCCATGGGGTGACCCAGTACTTC. Amino acid sequence: CASSLHGVTQYF. The chain employs TRBV4-1 and TRBJ2-5, with D unclear. V lost 4 bases and J lost 7, with 10 bases in between. Germline assignment: CDR1 MGHRA and CDR2 YSYEKL. CDR3 length: 12 amino acids.

This clonotype was detected a few times. The chain recombines TRBV4-2 with TRBJ1-6; D call uncertain. Germline V CDR1 and CDR2: LGHNA, YNFKEQ. Trimming stripped 0 bases from V and 4 bases from J, with 4 bases between. The CDR3 consists of 14 residues. The CDR3 sequence: CASSQDRYNSPLHF. Here the CDR3 DNA reads TGTGCCAGCAGCCAAGATAGGTATAATTCACCCCTCCACTTT.

This clonotype was detected only a few times. This sequence joins TRBV4-1 and TRBJ1-5; D gene ambiguous. CDR3 length equals 16 residues. CDR1 and CDR2 from the germline V gene are MGHRA and YSYEKL. Trimming stripped 7 bases from V and 7 bases from J, with 23 bases between. The CDR3 DNA reads TGCGCCAGCACCCAGGAGGTCGCCCCAGGATTACAGCCCCAGCATTTT. The encoded protein is CASTQEVAPGLQPQHF.

The J gene is TRBJ1-4, the V gene TRBV25-1, with D unclear. CDR3 length equals 13 residues. Germline V gives CDR1 MGHDK, CDR2 SYGVNS. The V end was cut by 8 bases, the J end by 8 bases, with 15 bases between. In nucleotides, the CDR3 is TGTGCCAGCGGCGCCTCCACAGTGGAAAAACTGTTTTTT. Amino acids: CASGASTVEKLFF.

This chain connects TRBV11-2 to TRBJ2-1; D is possibly TRBD1 (5 bases). CDR1 and CDR2 from the germline V gene are SGHAT and FQNNGV. The CDR3 covers 12 residues. V dropped 7 bases and J dropped 4 bases, with 8 bases sitting between them. The CDR3 coding sequence is TGTGCCAGCACGAGACAGTACAATGAGCAGTTCTTC. It specifies CASTRQYNEQFF.